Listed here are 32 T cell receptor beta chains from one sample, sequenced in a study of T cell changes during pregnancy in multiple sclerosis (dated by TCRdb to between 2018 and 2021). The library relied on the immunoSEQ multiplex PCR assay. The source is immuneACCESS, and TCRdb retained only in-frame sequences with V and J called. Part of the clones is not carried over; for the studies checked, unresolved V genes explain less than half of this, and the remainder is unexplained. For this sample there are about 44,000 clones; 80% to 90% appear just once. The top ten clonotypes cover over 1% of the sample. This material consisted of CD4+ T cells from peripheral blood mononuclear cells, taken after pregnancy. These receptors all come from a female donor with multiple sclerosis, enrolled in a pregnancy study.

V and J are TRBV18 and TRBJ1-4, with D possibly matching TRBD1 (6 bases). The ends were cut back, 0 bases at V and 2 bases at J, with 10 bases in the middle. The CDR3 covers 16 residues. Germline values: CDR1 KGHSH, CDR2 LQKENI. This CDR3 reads CASSPPWGQTNEKLFF. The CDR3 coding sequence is TGTGCCAGCTCACCACCGTGGGGGCAGACTAATGAAAAACTGTTTTTT.

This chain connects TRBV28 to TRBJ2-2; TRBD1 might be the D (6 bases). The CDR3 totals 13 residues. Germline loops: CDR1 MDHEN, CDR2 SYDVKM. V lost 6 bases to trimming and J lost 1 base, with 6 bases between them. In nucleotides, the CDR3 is TGTGCCAGCAGGGACAGGAACACCGGGGAGCTGTTTTTT. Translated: CASRDRNTGELFF.

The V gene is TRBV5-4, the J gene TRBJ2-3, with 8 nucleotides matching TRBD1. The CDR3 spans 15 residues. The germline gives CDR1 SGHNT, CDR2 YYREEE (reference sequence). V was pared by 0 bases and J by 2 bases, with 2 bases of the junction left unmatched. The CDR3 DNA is TGTGCCAGCAGCTTGGACAGGGGGTACACAGATACGCAGTATTTT. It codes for CASSLDRGYTDTQYF.

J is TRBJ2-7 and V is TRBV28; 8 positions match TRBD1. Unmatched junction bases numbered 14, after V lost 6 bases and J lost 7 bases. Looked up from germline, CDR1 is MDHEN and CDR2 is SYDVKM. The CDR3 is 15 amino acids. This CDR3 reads CASSPSRDRLREQYF. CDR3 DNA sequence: TGTGCCAGCAGCCCGTCCCGGGACAGGTTGAGGGAGCAGTACTTC.

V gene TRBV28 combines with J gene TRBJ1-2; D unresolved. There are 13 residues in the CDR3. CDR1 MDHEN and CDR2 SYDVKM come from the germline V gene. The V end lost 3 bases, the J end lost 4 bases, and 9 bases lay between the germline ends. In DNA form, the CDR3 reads TGTGCCAGCAGTTTTACAGCCGCCTATGGCTACACCTTC. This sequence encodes CASSFTAAYGYTF.

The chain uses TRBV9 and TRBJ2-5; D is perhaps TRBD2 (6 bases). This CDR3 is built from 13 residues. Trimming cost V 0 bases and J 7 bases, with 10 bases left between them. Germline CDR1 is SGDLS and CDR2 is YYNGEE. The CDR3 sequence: CASSVAGELTQYF. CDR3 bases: TGTGCCAGCAGCGTAGCGGGGGAATTGACCCAGTACTTC. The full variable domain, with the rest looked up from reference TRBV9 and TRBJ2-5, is DSGVTQTPKHLITATGQRVTLRCSPRSGDLSVYWYQQSLDQGLQFLIQYYNGEERAKGNILERFSAQQFPDLHSELNLSSLELGDSALYFCASSVAGELTQYFGPGTRLLVL.

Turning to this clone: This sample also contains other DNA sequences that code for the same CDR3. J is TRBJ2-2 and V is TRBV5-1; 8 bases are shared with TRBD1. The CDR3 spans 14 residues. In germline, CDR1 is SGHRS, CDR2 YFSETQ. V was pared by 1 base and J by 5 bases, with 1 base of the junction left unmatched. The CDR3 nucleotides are TGCGCCAGCAGCTTGACAGGGGGTACCGGGGAGCTGTTTTTT. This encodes CASSLTGGTGELFF.

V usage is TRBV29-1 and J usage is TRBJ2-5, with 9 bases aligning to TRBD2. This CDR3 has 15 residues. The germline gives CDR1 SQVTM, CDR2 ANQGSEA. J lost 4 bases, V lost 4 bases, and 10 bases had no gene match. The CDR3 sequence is CSVAGAGGPGETQYF. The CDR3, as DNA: TGCAGCGTTGCAGGGGCGGGAGGGCCAGGAGAGACCCAGTACTTC.

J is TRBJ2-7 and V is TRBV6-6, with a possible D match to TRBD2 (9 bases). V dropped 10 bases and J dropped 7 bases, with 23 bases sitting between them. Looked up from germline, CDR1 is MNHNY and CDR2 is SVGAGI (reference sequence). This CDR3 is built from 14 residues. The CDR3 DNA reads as TGTGCCACCCAGGGGGCTGGCGGGAGGGTTGAGCAGTACTTC. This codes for CATQGAGGRVEQYF.

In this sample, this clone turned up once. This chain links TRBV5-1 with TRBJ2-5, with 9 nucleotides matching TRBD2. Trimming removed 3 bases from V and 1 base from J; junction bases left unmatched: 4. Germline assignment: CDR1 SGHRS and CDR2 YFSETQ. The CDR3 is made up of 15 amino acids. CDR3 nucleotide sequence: TGCGCCAGCAGCTGGGGGCGGGGGGGCCAAGAGACCCAGTACTTC. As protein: CASSWGRGGQETQYF.

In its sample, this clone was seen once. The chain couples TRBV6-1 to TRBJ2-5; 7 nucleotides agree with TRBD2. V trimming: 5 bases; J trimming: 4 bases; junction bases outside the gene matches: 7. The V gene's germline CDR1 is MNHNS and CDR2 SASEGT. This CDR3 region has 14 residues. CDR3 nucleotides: TGTGCCAGCAGTCAGCGGGATTGGGGAGAGACCCAGTACTTC. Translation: CASSQRDWGETQYF.

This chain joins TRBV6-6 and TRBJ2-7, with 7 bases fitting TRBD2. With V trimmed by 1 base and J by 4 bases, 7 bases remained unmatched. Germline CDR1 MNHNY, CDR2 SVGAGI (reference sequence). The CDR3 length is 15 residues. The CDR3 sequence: CASSYWGGAGYEQYF. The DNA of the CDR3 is TGTGCCAGCAGTTACTGGGGGGGTGCGGGATACGAGCAGTACTTC.

The CDR3 sequence: CASSMTPLLGSIATNEKLFF. The CDR3 nucleotides are TGTGCCAGTAGTATGACCCCCCTACTAGGATCGATTGCAACTAATGAAAAACTGTTTTTT. The gene calls are TRBV19 and TRBJ1-4; D is ambiguous. The V end lost 3 bases, the J end lost 0 bases, and 23 bases lay between the germline ends. This CDR3 has 20 amino acids. Germline values: CDR1 LNHDA, CDR2 SQIVND (reference sequence).

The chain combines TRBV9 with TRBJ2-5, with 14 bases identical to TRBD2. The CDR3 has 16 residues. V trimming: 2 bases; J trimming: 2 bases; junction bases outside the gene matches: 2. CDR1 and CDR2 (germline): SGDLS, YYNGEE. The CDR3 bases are TGTGCCAGCAGCGTTGGGACTAGCGGGGGACAAGAGACCCAGTACTTC. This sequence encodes CASSVGTSGGQETQYF.

The CDR3 DNA reads as TGTGCCAGCAGCTTATCGACAGTTGGTAACAATCAGCCCCAGCATTTT. Encoded protein: CASSLSTVGNNQPQHF. The gene calls are TRBV7-8 and TRBJ1-5; D is perhaps TRBD1 (5 bases). The germline CDR1 and CDR2 sequences are SGHVS and FQNEAQ. V lost 2 bases and J lost 3, with 14 bases in between. This CDR3 contains 16 residues.

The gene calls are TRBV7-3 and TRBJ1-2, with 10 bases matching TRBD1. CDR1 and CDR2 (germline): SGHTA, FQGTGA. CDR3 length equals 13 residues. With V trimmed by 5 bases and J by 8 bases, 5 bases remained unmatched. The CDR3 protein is CASSPGTGEGYTF. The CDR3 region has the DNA TGTGCCAGCAGCCCCGGGACAGGGGAAGGCTACACCTTC.

The DNA for the CDR3 is TGTGCCAGCAGCATCGGGGGGAGTAATAGCAATCAGCCCCAGCATTTT. Translating gives CASSIGGSNSNQPQHF. The chain employs TRBV28 and TRBJ1-5, with D perhaps TRBD1 (5 bases). Germline V gene lookup returns CDR1 MDHEN and CDR2 SYDVKM. V was pared by 6 bases and J by 0 bases, with 15 bases between. CDR3 length: 16 amino acids.

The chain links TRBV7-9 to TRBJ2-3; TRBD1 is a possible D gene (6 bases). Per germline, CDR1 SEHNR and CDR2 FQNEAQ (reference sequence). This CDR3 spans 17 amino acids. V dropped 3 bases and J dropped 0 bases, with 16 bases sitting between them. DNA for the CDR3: TGTGCCAGCAGCTTCTCGCAGGGGCCCTCCAGCACAGATACGCAGTATTTT. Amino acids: CASSFSQGPSSTDTQYF. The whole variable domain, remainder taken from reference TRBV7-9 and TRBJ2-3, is DTGVSQNPRHKITKRGQNVTFRCDPISEHNRLYWYRQTLGQGPEFLTYFQNEAQLEKSRLLSDRFSAERPKGSFSTLEIQRTEQGDSAMYLCASSFSQGPSSTDTQYFGPGTRLTVL.

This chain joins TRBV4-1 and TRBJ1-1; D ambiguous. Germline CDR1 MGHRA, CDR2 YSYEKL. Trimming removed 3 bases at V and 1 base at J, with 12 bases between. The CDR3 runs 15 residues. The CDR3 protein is CASSHPSRENTEAFF. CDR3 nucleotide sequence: TGCGCCAGCAGCCATCCAAGTCGGGAGAACACTGAAGCTTTCTTT.

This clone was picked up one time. The CDR3 DNA reads as TGTGCCAGTAGTATGGGGACAGTCCGCGACCCTGGGGCCAACGTCCTGACTTTC. Protein: CASSMGTVRDPGANVLTF. The chain is built from TRBV19 and TRBJ2-6, with 7 nucleotides matching TRBD1. V gave up 3 bases and J gave up 2 bases; unmatched junction bases: 10. The CDR3 totals 18 residues. Germline V gene lookup returns CDR1 LNHDA and CDR2 SQIVND (reference sequence).

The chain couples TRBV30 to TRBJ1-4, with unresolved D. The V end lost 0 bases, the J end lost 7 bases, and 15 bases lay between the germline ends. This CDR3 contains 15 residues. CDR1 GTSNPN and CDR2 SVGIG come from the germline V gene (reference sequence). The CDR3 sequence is CAWSVGGKVGEKLFF. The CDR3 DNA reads TGTGCCTGGAGTGTAGGAGGGAAGGTCGGTGAAAAACTGTTTTTT.

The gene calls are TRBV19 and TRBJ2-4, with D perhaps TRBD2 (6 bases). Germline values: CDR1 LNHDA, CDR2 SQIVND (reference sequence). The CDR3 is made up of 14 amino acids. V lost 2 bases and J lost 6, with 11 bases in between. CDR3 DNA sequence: TGTGCCAGTAGTATAACCCGGGAGATAAACATTCAGTACTTC. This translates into CASSITREINIQYF. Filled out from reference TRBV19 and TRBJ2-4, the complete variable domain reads DGGITQSPKYLFRKEGQNVTLSCEQNLNHDAMYWYRQDPGQGLRLIYYSQIVNDFQKGDIAEGYSVSREKKESFPLTVTSAQKNPTAFYLCASSITREINIQYFGAGTRLSVL.

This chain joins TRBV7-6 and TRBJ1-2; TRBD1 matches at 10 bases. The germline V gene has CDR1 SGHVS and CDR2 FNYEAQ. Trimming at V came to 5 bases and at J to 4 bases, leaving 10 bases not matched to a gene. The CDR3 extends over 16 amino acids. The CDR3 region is CASSLGQGLNAYGYTF. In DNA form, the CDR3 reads TGTGCCAGCAGCCTGGGACAGGGGCTAAACGCCTATGGCTACACCTTC.

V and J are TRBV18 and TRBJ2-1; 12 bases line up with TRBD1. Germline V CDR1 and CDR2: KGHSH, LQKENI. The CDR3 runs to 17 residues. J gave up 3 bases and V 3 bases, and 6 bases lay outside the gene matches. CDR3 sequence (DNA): TGTGCCAGCTCACCCGGGACAGGGGGCAGAGTCTACAATGAGCAGTTCTTC. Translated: CASSPGTGGRVYNEQFF.

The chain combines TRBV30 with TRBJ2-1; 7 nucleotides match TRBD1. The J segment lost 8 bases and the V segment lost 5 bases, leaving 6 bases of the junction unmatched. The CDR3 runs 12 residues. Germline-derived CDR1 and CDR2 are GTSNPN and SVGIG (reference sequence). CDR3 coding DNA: TGTGCCTGGGGAGACAGGGCGGATGAGCAGTTCTTC. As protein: CAWGDRADEQFF.

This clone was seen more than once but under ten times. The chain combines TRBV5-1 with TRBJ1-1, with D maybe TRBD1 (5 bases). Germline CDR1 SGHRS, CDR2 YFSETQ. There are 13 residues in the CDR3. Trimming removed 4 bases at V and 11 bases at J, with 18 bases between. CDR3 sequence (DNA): TGCGCCAGCAGCCCGGGGGGGACCTCGGTCGCTTTCTTT. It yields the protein CASSPGGTSVAFF. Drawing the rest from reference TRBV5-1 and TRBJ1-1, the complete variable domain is KAGVTQTPRYLIKTRGQQVTLSCSPISGHRSVSWYQQTPGQGLQFLFEYFSETQRNKGNFPGRFSGRQFSNSRSEMNVSTLELGDSALYLCASSPGGTSVAFFGQGTRLTVV.

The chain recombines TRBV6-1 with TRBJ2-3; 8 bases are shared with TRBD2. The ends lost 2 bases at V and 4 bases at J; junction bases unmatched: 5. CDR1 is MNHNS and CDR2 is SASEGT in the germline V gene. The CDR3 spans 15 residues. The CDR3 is CASSEFAGGADTQYF. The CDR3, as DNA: TGTGCCAGCAGTGAATTCGCGGGAGGTGCAGATACGCAGTATTTT.

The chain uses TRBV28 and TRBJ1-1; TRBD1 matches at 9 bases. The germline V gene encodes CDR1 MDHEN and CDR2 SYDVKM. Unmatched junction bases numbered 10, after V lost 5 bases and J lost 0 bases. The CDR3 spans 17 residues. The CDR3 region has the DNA TGTGCCAGCAGTCCCCCAATGGGGACAGGGATGAACACTGAAGCTTTCTTT. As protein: CASSPPMGTGMNTEAFF. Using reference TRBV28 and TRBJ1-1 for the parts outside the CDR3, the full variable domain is DVKVTQSSRYLVKRTGEKVFLECVQDMDHENMFWYRQDPGLGLRLIYFSYDVKMKEKGDIPEGYSVSREKKERFSLILESASTNQTSMYLCASSPPMGTGMNTEAFFGQGTRLTVV.

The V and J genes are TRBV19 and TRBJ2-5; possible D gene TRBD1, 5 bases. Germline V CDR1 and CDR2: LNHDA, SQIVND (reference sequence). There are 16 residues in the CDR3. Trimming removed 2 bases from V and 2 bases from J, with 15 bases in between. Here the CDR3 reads CASSISTGRRQETQYF. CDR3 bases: TGTGCCAGTAGTATAAGTACAGGCAGGAGACAAGAGACCCAGTACTTC.

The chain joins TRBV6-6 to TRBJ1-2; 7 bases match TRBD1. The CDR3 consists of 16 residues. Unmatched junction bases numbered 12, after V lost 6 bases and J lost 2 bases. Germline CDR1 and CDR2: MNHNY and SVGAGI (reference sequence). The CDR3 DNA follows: TGTGCCAGCAGCCGACCTTCAACAGGGGCAAACTATGGCTACACCTTC. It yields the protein CASSRPSTGANYGYTF.

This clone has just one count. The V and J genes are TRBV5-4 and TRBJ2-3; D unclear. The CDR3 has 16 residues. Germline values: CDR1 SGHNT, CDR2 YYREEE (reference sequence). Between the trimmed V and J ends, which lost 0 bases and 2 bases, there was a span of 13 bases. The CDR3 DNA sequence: TGTGCCAGCAGCTTGGCCCGAACGGGTACCACAGATACGCAGTATTTT. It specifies CASSLARTGTTDTQYF.

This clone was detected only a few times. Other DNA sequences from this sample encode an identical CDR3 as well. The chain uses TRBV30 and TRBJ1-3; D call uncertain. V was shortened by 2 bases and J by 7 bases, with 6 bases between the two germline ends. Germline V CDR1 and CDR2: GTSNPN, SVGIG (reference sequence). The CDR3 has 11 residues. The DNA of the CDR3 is TGTGCCTGGAGTCTAGGTAACACCATATATTTT. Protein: CAWSLGNTIYF.